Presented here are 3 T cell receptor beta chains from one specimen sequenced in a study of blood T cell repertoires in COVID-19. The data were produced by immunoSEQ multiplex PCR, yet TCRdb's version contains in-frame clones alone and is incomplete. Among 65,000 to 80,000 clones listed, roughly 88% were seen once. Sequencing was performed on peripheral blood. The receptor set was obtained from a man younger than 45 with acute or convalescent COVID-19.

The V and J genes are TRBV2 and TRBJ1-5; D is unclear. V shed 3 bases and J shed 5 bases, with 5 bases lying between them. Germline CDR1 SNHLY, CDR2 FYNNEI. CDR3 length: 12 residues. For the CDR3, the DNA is TGTGCCAGCAGTGAGGAGGATCAGCCCCAGCATTTT. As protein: CASSEEDQPQHF.

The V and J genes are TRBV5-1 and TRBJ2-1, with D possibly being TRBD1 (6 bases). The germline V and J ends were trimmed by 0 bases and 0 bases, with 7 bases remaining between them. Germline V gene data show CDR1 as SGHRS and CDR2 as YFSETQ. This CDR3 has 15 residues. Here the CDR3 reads CASSLGQDSYNEQFF. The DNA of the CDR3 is TGCGCCAGCAGCTTGGGACAGGACTCCTACAATGAGCAGTTCTTC.

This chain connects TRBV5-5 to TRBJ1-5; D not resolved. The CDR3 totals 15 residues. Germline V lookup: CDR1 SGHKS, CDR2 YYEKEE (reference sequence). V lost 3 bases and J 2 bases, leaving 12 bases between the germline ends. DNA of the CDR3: TGTGCCAGCAGCTACCGGGGTTGGGGCAATCAGCCCCAGCATTTT. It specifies CASSYRGWGNQPQHF.